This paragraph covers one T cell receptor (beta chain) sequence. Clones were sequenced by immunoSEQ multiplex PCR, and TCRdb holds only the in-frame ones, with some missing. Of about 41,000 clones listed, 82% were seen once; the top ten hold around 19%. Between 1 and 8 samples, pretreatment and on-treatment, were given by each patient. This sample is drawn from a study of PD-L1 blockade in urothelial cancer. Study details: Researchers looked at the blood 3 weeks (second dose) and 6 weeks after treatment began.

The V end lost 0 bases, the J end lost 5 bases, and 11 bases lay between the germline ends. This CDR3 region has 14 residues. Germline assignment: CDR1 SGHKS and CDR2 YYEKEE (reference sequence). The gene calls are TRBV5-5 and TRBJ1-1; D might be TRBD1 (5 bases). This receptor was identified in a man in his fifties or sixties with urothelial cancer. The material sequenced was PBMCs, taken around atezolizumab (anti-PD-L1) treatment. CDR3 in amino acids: CASSLEAGRTEAFF. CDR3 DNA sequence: TGTGCCAGCAGCTTGGAGGCAGGGAGGACTGAAGCTTTCTTT.